A selection of T cell receptor beta chains follows, all from one sample in a study of PD-L1 blockade in urothelial cancer. The repertoire was sequenced with immunoSEQ multiplex PCR; TCRdb's copy has only in-frame clones and lacks some. The sample carries approximately 39,000 clones, approximately 90% recorded once. The sequences come from PBMCs, collected around atezolizumab (anti-PD-L1) treatment. The source is a man in his sixties with urothelial cancer. CDR3s leave out the opening cysteine and the closing phenylalanine or tryptophan. The order of the fields is V gene, D gene, CDR3 protein. A D gene is named only where the DNA matches it firmly.

V: TRBV9
D: TRBD1
CDR3: ASSKGQFQETQY

V: TRBV7-8
D: TRBD1
CDR3: ASSLGQINYGYT

V: TRBV7-7
D: NA
CDR3: ASSPRSRPHEQF

V: TRBV5-1
D: NA
CDR3: ASSSTETSTDTQY

V: TRBV20-1
D: TRBD1
CDR3: SAGQGNEQY

V: TRBV25-1
D: NA
CDR3: ASKKQNSNMNEKLF

V: TRBV7-9
D: TRBD2
CDR3: ASSLGAAAGVYNEQF

V: TRBV6-1
D: TRBD1
CDR3: ASSVLGQGGYNEQF

V: TRBV4-3
D: NA
CDR3: ASSQEGVVGEDEQY

V: TRBV7-9
D: TRBD2
CDR3: ASSLRAPLIGTNYEQY

V: TRBV6-1
D: TRBD2
CDR3: ASSDGTSGLGTDTQY

V: TRBV4-3
D: NA
CDR3: ASSHSRDTAWSQH

V: TRBV19
D: TRBD1
CDR3: ASTDRGRRGYT

V: TRBV19
D: NA
CDR3: ASTLDSFYGYT

V: TRBV6-1
D: NA
CDR3: ASSSRGTGELF

V: TRBV6-5
D: TRBD1
CDR3: ASGGQENYGYT

V: TRBV27
D: TRBD1
CDR3: ASSLAAGGKGGYT

V: TRBV4-1
D: NA
CDR3: ASSQAGGRDEQF

V: TRBV19
D: TRBD2
CDR3: ASSIDLIAGAYNEQF

V: TRBV7-2
D: NA
CDR3: ASHRGGKALEQY

V: TRBV7-3
D: TRBD2
CDR3: ASTISGDTYNEQF

V: TRBV18
D: NA
CDR3: ASSPPPQGSRGYT

V: TRBV5-1
D: NA
CDR3: ASTIAPGLETQY

V: TRBV28
D: NA
CDR3: ASSSVPQETQY

V: TRBV7-3
D: TRBD2
CDR3: ASSLGGGPGELF

V: TRBV7-8
D: TRBD1
CDR3: ASSSRDRGLDTQY

V: TRBV5-1
D: NA
CDR3: ASSPTGTTNEKLF

V: TRBV6-6
D: NA
CDR3: ASSYSGGDTEAF

V: TRBV30
D: NA
CDR3: AWTWGANYGYT

V: TRBV11-1
D: TRBD2
CDR3: ATRRLAGEGELF

V: TRBV7-3
D: NA
CDR3: ASSFFGSGANVLT

V: TRBV18
D: TRBD1
CDR3: ASSPGEPGTGYEQY

V: TRBV19
D: NA
CDR3: ASRVVAGELF

V: TRBV2
D: TRBD1
CDR3: ASRETGARGTEAF

V: TRBV5-6
D: TRBD1
CDR3: ASTGVGFEQY

V: TRBV5-5
D: TRBD1
CDR3: ASSLAAQGGDEQY

V: TRBV5-1
D: TRBD1
CDR3: ASSGTGVSLGETQY

V: TRBV19
D: NA
CDR3: ASSNWGAGANVLT

V: TRBV18
D: NA
CDR3: ASSLSGADTQY

V: TRBV7-8
D: TRBD1
CDR3: ASSQREGQAPGETQY

V: TRBV4-3
D: TRBD2
CDR3: ASTRASGVGYEQF

V: TRBV5-8
D: TRBD2
CDR3: ASSSSGRGRSETQY

V: TRBV28
D: NA
CDR3: ASSFRRFRGQETQY

V: TRBV7-3
D: NA
CDR3: ASSLDYSREQY

V: TRBV2
D: NA
CDR3: ASSVGRTYEQY

V: TRBV27
D: TRBD1
CDR3: ASSTFSGTGGFGANVLT

V: TRBV10-3
D: TRBD2
CDR3: AITGQAPGLAEDSSYNEQF

V: TRBV5-1
D: TRBD2
CDR3: ASSLREEGPHETQY

V: TRBV7-3
D: TRBD1
CDR3: ASSPQEGANTEAF

V: TRBV5-1
D: NA
CDR3: ASSSDRDTEYIQY

V: TRBV14
D: NA
CDR3: ASSLRGRVNAQY

V: TRBV11-2
D: TRBD1
CDR3: ASSQGQGSYEQY

V: TRBV28
D: NA
CDR3: ASSSRLDTQY